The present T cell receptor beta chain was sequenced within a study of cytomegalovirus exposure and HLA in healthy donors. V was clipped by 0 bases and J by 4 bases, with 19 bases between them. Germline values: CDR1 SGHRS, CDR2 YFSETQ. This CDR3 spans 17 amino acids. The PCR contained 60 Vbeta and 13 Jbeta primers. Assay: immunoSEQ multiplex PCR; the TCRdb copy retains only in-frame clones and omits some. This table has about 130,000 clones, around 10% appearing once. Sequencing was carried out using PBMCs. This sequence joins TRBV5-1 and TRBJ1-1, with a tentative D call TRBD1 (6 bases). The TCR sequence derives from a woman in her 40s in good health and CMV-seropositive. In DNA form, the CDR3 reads TGCGCCAGCAGCTTGGGAATAATACAGGGAACTATCACTGAAGCTTTCTTT. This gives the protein CASSLGIIQGTITEAFF.